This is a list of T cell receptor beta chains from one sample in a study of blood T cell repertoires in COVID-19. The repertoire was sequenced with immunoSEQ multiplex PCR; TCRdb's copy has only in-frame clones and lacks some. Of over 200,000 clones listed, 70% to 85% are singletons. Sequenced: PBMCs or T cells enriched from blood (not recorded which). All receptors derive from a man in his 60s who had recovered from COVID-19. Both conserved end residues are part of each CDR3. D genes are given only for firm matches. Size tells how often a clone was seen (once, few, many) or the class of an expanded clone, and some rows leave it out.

CASSPTGEPYEQYF,TGTGCCAGCTCACCGACAGGGGAACCCTACGAGCAGTACTTC,TRBJ2-7,.,TRBD1,TRBV18
CASSLEGGGYGYTF,TGCGCCAGCAGCTTGGAAGGGGGCGGCTATGGCTACACCTTC,TRBJ1-2,.,TRBD1,TRBV5-1
CASSADRGTNEKLFF,TGCGCCAGCAGCGCCGACAGGGGGACTAATGAAAAACTGTTTTTT,TRBJ1-4,.,TRBD1,TRBV5-1
CASSPPRQGGYGYTF,TGTGCCAGCAGCCCTCCGCGACAGGGGGGATATGGCTACACCTTC,TRBJ1-2,.,TRBD1,TRBV11-2
CASSLDRGMNTEAFF,TGCGCCAGCAGCTTGGACAGGGGCATGAACACTGAAGCTTTCTTT,TRBJ1-1,.,TRBD1,TRBV5-1
CASTYVNSPLHF,TGTGCCAGCACTTATGTCAATTCACCCCTCCACTTT,TRBJ1-6,.,.,TRBV2
CASIGTGGAGAQHF,TGTGCCAGCATCGGGACAGGGGGCGCGGGGGCCCAGCATTTT,TRBJ1-5,.,TRBD1,TRBV2
CASVRGTGEETQYF,TGTGCTAGTGTACGCGGGACAGGGGAAGAGACCCAGTACTTC,TRBJ2-5,.,TRBD1,TRBV12-5
CASSLWAGDYEQYF,TGCGCCAGCAGCTTGTGGGCAGGGGACTACGAGCAGTACTTC,TRBJ2-7,few,.,TRBV5-1
CAISARGALTDTQYF,TGTGCCATCAGTGCCAGGGGGGCGCTGACAGATACGCAGTATTTT,TRBJ2-3,.,.,TRBV10-3
CASSLSAGGDYGYTF,TGTGCCAGCAGTTTATCGGCAGGGGGCGACTATGGCTACACCTTC,TRBJ1-2,few,TRBD1,TRBV27
CASSQTSGGEQYF,TGTGCCAGCAGCCAAACGTCTGGGGGGGAGCAGTACTTC,TRBJ2-7,.,.,TRBV3-1/TRBV3-2
CASSQVRGPYGYTF,TGTGCCAGCAGCCAAGTGCGGGGACCCTATGGCTACACCTTC,TRBJ1-2,.,.,TRBV3-1/TRBV3-2